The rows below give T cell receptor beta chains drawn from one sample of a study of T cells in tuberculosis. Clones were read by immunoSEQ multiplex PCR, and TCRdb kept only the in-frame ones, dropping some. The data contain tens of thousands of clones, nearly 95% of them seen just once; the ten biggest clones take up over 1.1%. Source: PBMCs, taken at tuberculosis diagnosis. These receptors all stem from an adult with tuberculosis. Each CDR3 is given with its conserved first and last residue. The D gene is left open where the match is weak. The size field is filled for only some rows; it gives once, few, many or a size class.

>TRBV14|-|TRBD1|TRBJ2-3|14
TGTGCCAGCAGCCAGGGACAGCCTACAGATACGCAGTATTTT
CASSQGQPTDTQYF
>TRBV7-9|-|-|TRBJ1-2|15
TGTGCCAGCAGCCTCTCGGGAGGAGCTAACTATGGCTACACCTTC
CASSLSGGANYGYTF
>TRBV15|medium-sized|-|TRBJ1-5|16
TGTGCCACCAGCAGAGATCGTTCGACAGGCAGCATCCCCCAGCATTTT
CATSRDRSTGSIPQHF
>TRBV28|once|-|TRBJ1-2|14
TGTGCCAGCAGTTCCCACAGGGAAGACTATGGCTACACCTTC
CASSSHREDYGYTF
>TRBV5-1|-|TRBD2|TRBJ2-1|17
TGCGCCAGCAGCTTGGGTCATGCGGGAGTGTCCTACAATGAGCAGTTCTTC
CASSLGHAGVSYNEQFF
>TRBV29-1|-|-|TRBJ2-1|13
TGCAGCGTTGAAGGACGTTCGGGGGACGAGCAGTTCTTC
CSVEGRSGDEQFF
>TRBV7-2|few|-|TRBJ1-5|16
TGTGCCAGCAGCTTAGAGGGGGTTTGGGAAAATCAGCCCCAGCATTTT
CASSLEGVWENQPQHF
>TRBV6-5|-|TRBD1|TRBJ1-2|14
TGTGCCAGCACTCCGTCAGGGGGCGGCTATGGCTACACCTTC
CASTPSGGGYGYTF
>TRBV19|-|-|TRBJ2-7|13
TGTGCCAGTAGTATAGCCCACGGCTACGAGCAGTACTTC
CASSIAHGYEQYF
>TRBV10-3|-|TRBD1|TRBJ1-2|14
TGTGCCACCCGTCAGACAGGGCCTAACTATGGCTACACCTTC
CATRQTGPNYGYTF
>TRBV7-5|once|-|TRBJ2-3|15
TGTGCCAGTAAGGGGCCATTTCCTAGCACAGATACGCAGTATTTT
CASKGPFPSTDTQYF
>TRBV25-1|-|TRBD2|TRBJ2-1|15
TGTGCCAGCACCCCGGGACTAGCGGGAGTTGGGGAGCAGTTCTTC
CASTPGLAGVGEQFF
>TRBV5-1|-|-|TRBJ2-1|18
TGCGCCAGCAGCTTGAAGCCCACCACAGGGATCTCCTACAATGAGCAGTTCTTC
CASSLKPTTGISYNEQFF
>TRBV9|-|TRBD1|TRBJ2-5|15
TGTGCCAGCAGCGTGGGGGCAGGGGGCCTGAAGACCCAGTACTTC
CASSVGAGGLKTQYF
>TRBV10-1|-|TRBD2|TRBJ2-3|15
TGCGCCAGCAGTGTGAGCGGGAGAGGCACAGATACGCAGTATTTT
CASSVSGRGTDTQYF
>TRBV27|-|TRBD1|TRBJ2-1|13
TGTGCCACCTACGACAGGGGTCACAATGAGCAGTTCTTC
CATYDRGHNEQFF
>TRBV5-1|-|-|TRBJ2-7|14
TGCGCCAGCAGCCTGGATCAGACATCCTACGAGCAGTACTTC
CASSLDQTSYEQYF
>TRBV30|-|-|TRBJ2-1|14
TGTGCCTGGAGTGTTGGTTATGGGCGGGACCAACAGTTCTTC
CAWSVGYGRDQQFF
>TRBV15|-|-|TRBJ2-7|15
TGTGCCACCAGCAGAGGACGGACAGACCCCTACGAGCAGTACTTC
CATSRGRTDPYEQYF
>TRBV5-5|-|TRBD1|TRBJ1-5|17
TGTGCCAGCAGCTTCGGGGACAGGGGGATATTTGGTCAGCCCCAGCATTTT
CASSFGDRGIFGQPQHF
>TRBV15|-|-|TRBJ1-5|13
TGTGCCACCAGCAGAGGTGCAGTGGGCCCCCAGCATTTT
CATSRGAVGPQHF
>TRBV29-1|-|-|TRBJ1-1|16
TGCAGCGGCCTCCGCCCCCGACACGGCCCAGACACTGAAGCTTTCTTT
CSGLRPRHGPDTEAFF
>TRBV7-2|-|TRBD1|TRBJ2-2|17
TGTGCCAGCAGCGCCCGGACAGGAAAACACCACACCGGGGAGCTGTTTTTT
CASSARTGKHHTGELFF
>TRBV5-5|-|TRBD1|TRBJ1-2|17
TGTGCCAGCAGCTCTCTGGGACAGGAGAGGTACGACAATGGCTACACCTTC
CASSSLGQERYDNGYTF
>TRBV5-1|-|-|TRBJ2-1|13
TGCGCCAGCAGCTATGTTAGTGTGAATGAGCAGTTCTTC
CASSYVSVNEQFF
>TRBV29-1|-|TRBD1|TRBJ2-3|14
TGCAGCGTTGTTGGGGTCAGGGGGCCCGATACGCAGTATTTT
CSVVGVRGPDTQYF
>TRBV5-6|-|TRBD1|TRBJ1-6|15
TGTGCCAGCAGCTTCTCGGACAGGTATAATTCACCCCTCCACTTT
CASSFSDRYNSPLHF
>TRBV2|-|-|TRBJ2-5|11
TGTGCCAGCAGTGTTTCTCGGACCCAGTACTTC
CASSVSRTQYF
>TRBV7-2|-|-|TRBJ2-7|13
TGTGCCAGCAGATCGCTTCGCAGTTACGAGCAGTACTTC
CASRSLRSYEQYF
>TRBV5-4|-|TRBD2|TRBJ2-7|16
TGTGCCAGCAGCCCGGGGACTAGCGGGAGGAGGAACGAGCAGTACTTC
CASSPGTSGRRNEQYF
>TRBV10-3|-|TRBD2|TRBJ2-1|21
TGTGCCATCAGTGAGTCGGTGATCCTCTGGCGGGAGGGATTGAACAGCAATGAGCAGTTCTTC
CAISESVILWREGLNSNEQFF
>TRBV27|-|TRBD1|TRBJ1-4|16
TGTGCCAGCAGTTTACGCTGGACAGGGGATTATGAAAAACTGTTTTTT
CASSLRWTGDYEKLFF
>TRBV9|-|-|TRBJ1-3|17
TGTGCCAGCAGCTATACGACAAGCCCGAACCCTGGAAACACCATATATTTT
CASSYTTSPNPGNTIYF
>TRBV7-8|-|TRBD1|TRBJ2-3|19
TGTGCCAGCAGCTTAACCGGGGGACAGGGATTTGCGAGCACAGATACGCAGTATTTT
CASSLTGGQGFASTDTQYF
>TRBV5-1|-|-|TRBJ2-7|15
TGCGCCAGCAGCCAGGACCCGGGGGAGTACTACGAGCAGTACTTC
CASSQDPGEYYEQYF
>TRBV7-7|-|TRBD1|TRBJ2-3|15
TGTGCTAGCTCACCACAGGGGCCCAGCACAGATACGCAGTATTTT
CASSPQGPSTDTQYF
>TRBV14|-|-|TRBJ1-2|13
TGTGCCAGCAGCGCCGCAGGGCCCTATGGCTACACCTTC
CASSAAGPYGYTF
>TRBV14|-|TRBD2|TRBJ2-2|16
TGTGCCAGCAGCCGGACAGCGGGAGTCGATACCGGGGAGCTGTTTTTT
CASSRTAGVDTGELFF
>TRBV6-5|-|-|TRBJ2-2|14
TGTGCCAGCAGGGGGGGACCGAACACCGGGGAGCTGTTTTTT
CASRGGPNTGELFF
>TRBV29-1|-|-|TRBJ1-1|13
TGCAGCCGTCGGAGGGGTATCCCTACTGAAGCTTTCTTT
CSRRRGIPTEAFF